Reported below is one T cell receptor beta chain. This sample is drawn from a study of shared clonotypes between healthy human individuals. Sorted-subset replicate PCR reactions were performed with approximately 200 ng DNA, corresponding to 30,000 or so T cell genomes. The assay was immunoSEQ multiplex PCR, and TCRdb's table has in-frame clones only and misses some. The data contain roughly 2.4 million clones, almost 96% of them singletons. Those who donated were healthy HIV-negative adults, with no recent acute infections or vaccinations reported. Caucasian adults living in Nashville, Tennessee, provided all samples. The CDR3 covers 12 residues. The V segment lost 8 bases and the J segment 4 bases; nucleotides outside the gene matches: 2. CDR1 is MNHEY, CDR2 SVGAGI, per germline.

The chain has TRBV6-5 and TRBJ2-5, with 9 positions matching TRBD1. This receptor was taken from a man in his late teens or twenties in good health. Sequenced sample: naive CD4+ T cells sorted from blood. The subset: CD45RA+ positively selected. CDR3 bases: TGTGCCAGCGGGACAGGGCGAGAGACCCAGTACTTC. It yields the protein CASGTGRETQYF.